The TCR beta chain described here comes from a study of blood T cell repertoires in COVID-19. Measured with immunoSEQ multiplex PCR; TCRdb has only the in-frame clones, and not every one. The table records under 250,000 clones, just under 90% of them present only once. The sequence was obtained from a young woman with acute COVID-19. Source material: PBMCs or T cells enriched from blood (not recorded which).

The CDR3: CASSPPGASGAETQYF. CDR3 sequence (DNA): TGTGCCAGCAGCCCCCCGGGGGCTAGCGGTGCTGAGACCCAGTACTTC. The rearrangement links TRBV14 to TRBJ2-5; a possible D gene is TRBD2 (7 bases). V was clipped by 4 bases and J by 5 bases, with 20 bases between them. There are 16 residues in the CDR3. CDR1 and CDR2 (germline): SGHDN, FVKESK. The full variable domain, in which reference TRBV14 and TRBJ2-5 provide the parts outside the CDR3, is EAGVTQFPSHSVIEKGQTVTLRCDPISGHDNLYWYRRVMGKEIKFLLHFVKESKQDESGMPNNRFLAERTGGTYSTLKVQPAELEDSGVYFCASSPPGASGAETQYFGPGTRLLVL.